This T cell receptor beta chain was observed in a study of cytomegalovirus exposure and HLA in healthy donors. Broader study findings: The classifier, whose performance was assessed in both the original and validation cohorts, reportedly diagnosed cytomegalovirus status with high specificity and sensitivity.

This clone was seen more than once but under ten times. What it binds is not known. Profiled with immunoSEQ multiplex PCR; TCRdb holds only in-frame clones, not every one. The sample contains about 160,000 clones, more than 75% of which appear only once. The receptor's source is a young man in good health and CMV-seronegative. The sequenced sample was PBMCs.

The CDR3 spells CASSALQGAYEQYF. The CDR3 DNA reads as TGTGCCAGCAGTGCCCTACAGGGGGCCTACGAGCAGTACTTC. The chain is built from TRBV2 and TRBJ2-7; 8 nucleotides align to TRBD1. The CDR3 extends over 14 amino acids. Germline CDR1 reads SNHLY; CDR2 reads FYNNEI. The ends lost 4 bases at V and 2 bases at J; junction bases unmatched: 4.